A single sample gave rise to the 31 T cell receptor beta chains below, sequenced in a study of OX40 agonist ivuxolimab in advanced cancers. The assay was immunoSEQ multiplex PCR, and TCRdb's table has in-frame clones only and misses some. The sample includes some 45,000 clones, roughly 85% of them seen just once. The sequenced sample was CD4+ or CD8+ T cells sorted from blood, obtained in a trial of the OX40 agonist ivuxolimab. These receptor sequences come from an adult with an advanced solid tumor such as melanoma, head and neck, liver or kidney cancer.

This clone was seen a few times. The J gene is TRBJ2-7, the V gene TRBV5-4, with a tentative D call TRBD1 (6 bases). The germline V gene has CDR1 SGHNT and CDR2 YYREEE (reference sequence). The CDR3 has 16 residues. The V and J ends lost 4 bases and 3 bases respectively, with 20 bases between them. CDR3 in DNA: TGTGCCAGCAGCCCGAAACCCGGGACAAGATACTACGAGCAGTACTTC. Residues: CASSPKPGTRYYEQYF.

The rearrangement links TRBV4-1 to TRBJ2-2; 12 bases are a match to TRBD2. The CDR3 spans 18 residues. The junction had 14 bases not matched to a gene; V was cut back by 5 bases and J by 7 bases. Germline loops: CDR1 MGHRA, CDR2 YSYEKL. The CDR3 sequence: CASSKGRLAGVGDGELFF. The CDR3 DNA reads as TGCGCCAGCAGCAAAGGAAGACTAGCGGGAGTAGGGGACGGGGAGCTGTTTTTT.

This chain joins TRBV7-8 and TRBJ1-2, with D maybe TRBD1 (6 bases). Germline V gives CDR1 SGHVS, CDR2 FQNEAQ. The V end was cut by 5 bases, the J end by 11 bases, with 18 bases between. This CDR3 is 13 amino acids long. CDR3 DNA: TGTGCCAGCAGCCCGATTGGGGGGGGCGGGTACACCTTC. Translating gives CASSPIGGGGYTF.

The gene calls are TRBV12-5 and TRBJ2-5; TRBD2 matches at 8 bases. The V and J ends lost 5 bases and 5 bases, in that order; junction bases with no gene match: 4. The germline V gene has CDR1 LGHNT and CDR2 FRNRAP. This CDR3 comprises 13 residues. Here the CDR3 DNA reads TGTGCTAGTGGTCTCCCGGGAGGGGAGACCCAGTACTTC. Translation gives CASGLPGGETQYF.

The gene calls are TRBV7-9 and TRBJ2-1; D is undetermined. V lost 7 bases to trimming and J lost 9 bases, with 16 bases between them. Per germline, CDR1 SEHNR and CDR2 FQNEAQ (reference sequence). The CDR3 runs 13 residues. The CDR3 sequence: CASTHLLTPEQFF. For the CDR3, the DNA is TGTGCCAGCACCCACTTACTCACTCCTGAGCAGTTCTTC.

J is TRBJ1-4 and V is TRBV5-1; the D gene is possibly TRBD1 (6 bases). Germline V gene sequence: CDR1 SGHRS, CDR2 YFSETQ. The CDR3 sequence is 15 residues long. The germline V and J ends were trimmed by 2 bases and 0 bases, with 8 bases remaining between them. The CDR3 reads CASSFGTTTNEKLFF. The CDR3 DNA reads TGCGCCAGCAGCTTTGGGACAACAACTAATGAAAAACTGTTTTTT.

V and J are TRBV27 and TRBJ1-3, with D unresolved. The CDR3 sequence is 16 residues long. V dropped 3 bases and J dropped 0 bases, with 12 bases sitting between them. Germline-derived CDR1 and CDR2 are MNHEY and SMNVEV (reference sequence). CDR3 in amino acids: CASSLIPLYSGNTIYF. CDR3 nucleotide sequence: TGTGCCAGCAGTTTGATCCCTTTATACTCTGGAAACACCATATATTTT.

The J gene is TRBJ2-3, the V gene TRBV7-6, with D possibly TRBD1 on 6 matching bases. V lost 5 bases, J lost 1 base, and 16 bases lay in between. The CDR3 has 16 residues. CDR1 is SGHVS, CDR2 FNYEAQ, per germline. The CDR3 bases are TGTGCCAGCAGCAAAAACAGGGTAGGGCGCACAGATACGCAGTATTTT. The encoded protein is CASSKNRVGRTDTQYF. Supplemented by reference TRBV7-6 and TRBJ2-3, the full variable domain reads GAGVSQSPRYKVTKRGQDVALRCDPISGHVSLYWYRQALGQGPEFLTYFNYEAQQDKSGLPNDRFSAERPEGSISTLTIQRTEQRDSAMYRCASSKNRVGRTDTQYFGPGTRLTVL.

DNA of the CDR3: TGCGCCAGCAGCTTGGCTTTCGGGGACACCGGGGAGCTGTTTTTT. Translation: CASSLAFGDTGELFF. The chain employs TRBV5-1 and TRBJ2-2, with a weak D call TRBD2 (5 bases). The CDR3 is made up of 15 amino acids. Trimming removed 0 bases from V and 3 bases from J, with 9 bases in between. Per germline, CDR1 SGHRS and CDR2 YFSETQ.

The V call is TRBV30, the J call TRBJ2-7; D remains unclear. The ends were cut back, 3 bases at V and 0 bases at J, with 9 bases in the middle. CDR1 and CDR2 (germline): GTSNPN, SVGIG (reference sequence). This CDR3 has 13 residues. In nucleotides, the CDR3 is TGTGCCTGGAGCCTAACAGTCTCCTACGAGCAGTACTTC. Encoded protein: CAWSLTVSYEQYF.

The chain's CDR3 is CASSLGPIVAASEAFF. CDR3 sequence (DNA): TGTGCCAGCAGCTTAGGGCCGATCGTTGCGGCATCTGAAGCTTTCTTT. The chain couples TRBV7-2 to TRBJ1-1, with D hard to call. Germline CDR1 SGHTA, CDR2 FQGNSA. V was pared by 1 base and J by 6 bases, with 18 bases between. The CDR3 has 16 amino acids.

The chain couples TRBV2 to TRBJ2-2; the D gene is possibly TRBD1 (6 bases). Germline CDR1 reads SNHLY; CDR2 reads FYNNEI. V lost 6 bases and J 0 bases, leaving 17 bases between the germline ends. CDR3 length equals 17 residues. The CDR3 loop is CASSMYAGTTNTGELFF. The CDR3 coding sequence is TGTGCCAGCAGCATGTACGCCGGGACAACGAACACCGGGGAGCTGTTTTTT.

This chain joins TRBV28 and TRBJ2-6, with 10 bases identical to TRBD1. CDR3 size: 17 residues. Germline trimming cut 8 bases from V and 1 base from J; bases unmatched to any gene: 8. Germline V gene lookup returns CDR1 MDHEN and CDR2 SYDVKM. The CDR3 protein is CASQRQGAISGANVLTF. In DNA form, the CDR3 reads TGTGCCAGCCAGCGACAGGGGGCGATTTCTGGGGCCAACGTCCTGACTTTC.

The chain has TRBV7-2 and TRBJ1-5; 7 bases align to TRBD1. The V segment lost 6 bases and the J segment 7 bases; nucleotides outside the gene matches: 12. Looked up from germline, CDR1 is SGHTA and CDR2 is FQGNSA. The CDR3 contains 15 residues. The CDR3, as DNA: TGTGCCAGCAGTTTGAGGGGGCAAAGCGAACAGCCCCAGCATTTT. It yields the protein CASSLRGQSEQPQHF.

The chain uses TRBV6-1 and TRBJ2-7, with 7 bases that match TRBD1. Germline V gene sequence: CDR1 MNHNS, CDR2 SASEGT. V lost 5 bases to trimming and J lost 2 bases; unmatched junction nucleotides: 9. The CDR3 has 15 amino acids. CDR3 sequence: CASSFPDRAAYEQYF. The CDR3, as DNA: TGTGCCAGCAGTTTTCCAGACAGGGCGGCCTACGAGCAGTACTTC.

In its sample, this clone was seen once. The CDR3 DNA is TGTGCCAGCACGGGACAGGCGAACACTGAAGCTTTCTTT. This sequence encodes CASTGQANTEAFF. This chain links TRBV18 with TRBJ1-1; 8 bases agree with TRBD1. J lost 1 base, V lost 8 bases, and 3 bases had no gene match. This CDR3 spans 13 amino acids. Looked up from germline, CDR1 is KGHSH and CDR2 is LQKENI.

This chain connects TRBV6-6 to TRBJ2-7; D is unresolved. This CDR3 region has 14 residues. Germline assignment: CDR1 MNHNY and CDR2 SVGAGI (reference sequence). The germline V and J ends were trimmed by 1 base and 2 bases, with 9 bases remaining between them. The CDR3: CASSYLGFTYEQYF. CDR3 bases: TGTGCCAGCAGTTACTTAGGTTTCACCTACGAGCAGTACTTC.

This clone was recorded many times. The chain couples TRBV11-2 to TRBJ2-7; D gene uncertain. The germline V and J ends were trimmed by 2 bases and 5 bases, with 7 bases remaining between them. Germline V gives CDR1 SGHAT, CDR2 FQNNGV. The CDR3 runs to 12 residues. CDR3 loop: CASSLILHEQYF. The CDR3 DNA reads TGTGCCAGCAGCTTAATCCTCCACGAGCAGTACTTC.

V and J are TRBV18 and TRBJ2-5; D gene unclear. This CDR3 has 13 amino acids. Trimming cost V 5 bases and J 2 bases, with 9 bases left between them. Germline CDR1 is KGHSH and CDR2 is LQKENI. The CDR3 sequence: CASSLQVQETQYF. CDR3 DNA sequence: TGTGCCAGCTCATTGCAGGTTCAAGAGACCCAGTACTTC.

This clone was seen a single time. V is TRBV10-2 and J is TRBJ1-4, with D unclear. This CDR3 has 13 amino acids. CDR1 and CDR2 from the germline V gene are WSHSY and SAAADI. Trimming took off 4 bases at V and 10 bases at J, with 13 bases between the two ends. In DNA, the CDR3 is TGCGCCAGCAGTGTATCCCCTGATTCAAAACTGTTTTTT. This gives the protein CASSVSPDSKLFF.

The rearrangement joins TRBV10-2 to TRBJ2-1, with 10 bases matching TRBD2. J lost 4 bases, V lost 3 bases, and 9 bases had no gene match. CDR3 length: 17 amino acids. The germline V gene has CDR1 WSHSY and CDR2 SAAADI. CDR3 amino acids: CASSEWRGTSDYNEQFF. The CDR3 bases are TGCGCCAGCAGTGAATGGCGGGGGACTAGCGATTACAATGAGCAGTTCTTC.

This chain connects TRBV7-6 to TRBJ2-7; 10 nucleotides line up with TRBD1. CDR1 and CDR2 from the germline V gene are SGHVS and FNYEAQ. With V trimmed by 6 bases and J by 4 bases, 6 bases remained unmatched. The CDR3 totals 14 residues. The CDR3 nucleotides are TGTGCCAGCAGTCGGACAGGGGGTACGTACGAGCAGTACTTC. Residues: CASSRTGGTYEQYF.

V is TRBV7-8 and J is TRBJ2-5; no reliable D call. V gave up 1 base and J gave up 2 bases, with 8 bases separating them. The length of the CDR3 is 14 residues. CDR1 is SGHVS, CDR2 FQNEAQ, per germline. The CDR3 sequence is CASSLVIAQETQYF. CDR3 in DNA: TGTGCCAGCAGCTTAGTTATAGCTCAAGAGACCCAGTACTTC.

The J gene is TRBJ2-5, the V gene TRBV5-1; 8 nucleotides line up with TRBD1. The CDR3 is 15 residues long. Per the germline V gene, CDR1 is SGHRS and CDR2 is YFSETQ. Losses at the gene ends were 4 bases for V and 0 bases for J; bases not matched to a gene: 5. The CDR3 region is CASSPGTGYQETQYF. CDR3 coding DNA: TGCGCCAGCAGCCCGGGGACAGGATACCAAGAGACCCAGTACTTC.

The chain couples TRBV7-6 to TRBJ2-7; D not resolved. Trimming stripped 4 bases from V and 0 bases from J, with 7 bases between. This CDR3 spans 13 amino acids. Germline CDR1 and CDR2: SGHVS and FNYEAQ. The CDR3 region is CASSYYSSYEQYF. The DNA of the CDR3 is TGTGCCAGCAGCTACTATAGCTCCTACGAGCAGTACTTC. Filled out from reference TRBV7-6 and TRBJ2-7, the complete variable domain reads GAGVSQSPRYKVTKRGQDVALRCDPISGHVSLYWYRQALGQGPEFLTYFNYEAQQDKSGLPNDRFSAERPEGSISTLTIQRTEQRDSAMYRCASSYYSSYEQYFGPGTRLTVT.

The gene calls are TRBV19 and TRBJ1-1, with D uncertain. This CDR3 contains 13 residues. Germline assignment: CDR1 LNHDA and CDR2 SQIVND (reference sequence). The germline V and J ends were trimmed by 2 bases and 3 bases, with 7 bases remaining between them. CDR3 coding DNA: TGTGCCAGTAGTATACCCCCCTACACTGAAGCTTTCTTT. This sequence encodes CASSIPPYTEAFF.

V is TRBV19 and J is TRBJ1-2; D unresolved. The V gene lost 6 bases and the J gene lost 0 bases, with 11 bases spanning the gap. CDR1 and CDR2 from the germline V gene are LNHDA and SQIVND (reference sequence). The CDR3 length is 14 residues. CDR3: CASRRTQPNYGYTF. The CDR3 DNA sequence: TGTGCCAGTAGAAGAACACAGCCTAACTATGGCTACACCTTC.

The chain combines TRBV6-5 with TRBJ2-1, with 13 bases matching TRBD2. V shed 5 bases, J shed 4 bases, and the junction held 2 bases outside the gene matches. CDR1 and CDR2 (germline): MNHEY, SVGAGI. The CDR3 runs 15 residues. CDR3 sequence reads: CASSRTSGSYNEQFF. The CDR3 nucleotides are TGTGCCAGCAGTAGGACTAGCGGGAGTTACAATGAGCAGTTCTTC.

The chain joins TRBV18 to TRBJ1-3; D is perhaps TRBD1 (5 bases). Germline loops: CDR1 KGHSH, CDR2 LQKENI. The CDR3 has 14 amino acids. V lost 6 bases, J lost 0 bases, and 9 bases lay in between. The CDR3 reads CASSRENSGNTIYF. CDR3 sequence (DNA): TGTGCCAGCTCCAGGGAGAACTCTGGAAACACCATATATTTT. Based on the CDR3 plus reference TRBV18 and TRBJ1-3, the full variable domain is NAGVMQNPRHLVRRRGQEARLRCSPMKGHSHVYWYRQLPEEGLKFMVYLQKENIIDESGMPKERFSAEFPKEGPSILRIQQVVRGDSAAYFCASSRENSGNTIYFGEGSWLTVV.

The CDR3 bases are TGTGCCTGGAGCGGAGGGGGGACTATTCCCTACGAGCAGTACTTC. Translated: CAWSGGGTIPYEQYF. V gene TRBV30 combines with J gene TRBJ2-7; possible D gene TRBD2, 7 bases. This CDR3 spans 15 amino acids. V lost 3 bases to trimming and J lost 2 bases, with 17 bases between them. Germline V CDR1 and CDR2: GTSNPN, SVGIG (reference sequence).

This chain links TRBV11-2 with TRBJ1-3; no definite D call. V lost 1 base and J lost 0, with 7 bases in between. Germline CDR1 is SGHAT and CDR2 is FQNNGV. The CDR3 is 15 residues long. The CDR3 region has the DNA TGTGCCAGCAGCTTAGTAGCGAGCTCTGGAAACACCATATATTTT. Its protein is CASSLVASSGNTIYF.